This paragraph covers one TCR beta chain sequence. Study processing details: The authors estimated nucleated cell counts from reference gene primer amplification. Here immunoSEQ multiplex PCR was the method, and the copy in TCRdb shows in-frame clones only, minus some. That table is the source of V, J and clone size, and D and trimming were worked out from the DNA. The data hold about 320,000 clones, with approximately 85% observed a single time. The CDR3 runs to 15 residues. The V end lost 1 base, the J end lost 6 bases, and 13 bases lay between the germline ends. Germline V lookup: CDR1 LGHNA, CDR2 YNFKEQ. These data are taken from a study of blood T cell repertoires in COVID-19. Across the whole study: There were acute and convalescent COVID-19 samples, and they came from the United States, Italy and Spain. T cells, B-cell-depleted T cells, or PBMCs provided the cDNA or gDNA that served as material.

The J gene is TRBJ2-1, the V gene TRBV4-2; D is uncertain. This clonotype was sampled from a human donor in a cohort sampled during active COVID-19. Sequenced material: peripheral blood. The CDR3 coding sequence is TGTGCCAGCAGCCAAGTACCCCAGTCTGTCAATGAGCAGTTCTTC. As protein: CASSQVPQSVNEQFF.